This paragraph covers one T cell receptor beta chain sequence. Its antigen remains unidentified. The data derive from a study of cytomegalovirus exposure and HLA in healthy donors. General study points: Later analysis identified a missense DCLRE1C variant that was linked to TCR beta V- and J-gene trimming.

The PCR employed 60 Vbeta primers together with 13 Jbeta primers. Profiled with immunoSEQ multiplex PCR; TCRdb holds only in-frame clones, not every one. The sample gives around 90,000 clones, approximately 81% of which show up once; about 7% is in the top ten. CDR3 length: 15 residues. The junction had 4 bases not matched to a gene; V was cut back by 0 bases and J by 8 bases. Germline assignment: CDR1 SEHNR and CDR2 FQNEAQ (reference sequence). The sample taken for sequencing was PBMCs. The genes are TRBV7-9 and TRBJ1-4; 9 bases match TRBD1. The receptor's source is a man in his forties in good health and CMV-seropositive. The CDR3 here is CASSLAGTGYEKLFF. CDR3 DNA: TGTGCCAGCAGCTTAGCCGGGACAGGGTACGAAAAACTGTTTTTT.